This T cell receptor beta chain was identified in a study of cytomegalovirus exposure and HLA in healthy donors. As concerns this clone: Its antigen is not known.

Germline loops: CDR1 MNHEY, CDR2 SMNVEV (reference sequence). CDR3 size: 13 residues. With 3 bases clipped from V and 7 bases from J, the junction kept 3 bases outside the gene matches. Use of 60 Vbeta and 13 Jbeta primers characterized the PCR. Sequenced by immunoSEQ multiplex PCR; TCRdb stores in-frame clones only, minus some. This table holds roughly 300,000 clones, roughly 89% found once. General observations from the study: It was confirmed in vitro that three of the CMV-associated chains were specific for CMV antigens.

Source material: PBMCs. The sequence was obtained from a middle-aged man in good health and CMV-seropositive. The chain employs TRBV27 and TRBJ2-7; TRBD1 aligns across 10 bases. The CDR3 here is CASSFGTGVEQYF. DNA of the CDR3: TGTGCCAGCAGTTTTGGGACAGGGGTTGAGCAGTACTTC.